The rows below give T cell receptor beta chains drawn from one sample of a study of blood T cell repertoires in COVID-19. Method: immunoSEQ multiplex PCR; TCRdb's copy keeps in-frame clones and lacks some. The repertoire holds 150,000 or so clones, with 80% as singletons. Sequenced material: PBMCs or T cells enriched from blood (not recorded which). The receptors derive from a man aged 35-49 years who had recovered from COVID-19. Both conserved end residues are part of each CDR3. The order of the fields is clone size, J gene, D gene, V gene, CDR3 protein, CDR3 DNA. The D gene is left open where the match is weak. Rows give clone size only sometimes, using once, few, many, or a class for an expanded clone.

>-|TRBJ2-7|TRBD1|TRBV15
CATSRVRTGGFYEQYF
TGTGCCACCAGCAGAGTCCGGACAGGGGGCTTCTACGAGCAGTACTTC
>-|TRBJ2-3|TRBD2|TRBV9
CASSITGTSGADTQYF
TGTGCCAGCAGCATTACCGGGACTAGCGGGGCAGATACGCAGTATTTT
>few|TRBJ2-1|TRBD2|TRBV5-1
CASSFAGGYNEQFF
TGCGCCAGCAGCTTCGCGGGGGGTTACAATGAGCAGTTCTTC
>-|TRBJ2-2|TRBD2|TRBV4-2
CASSQDIRGRGANTGELFF
TGTGCCAGCAGCCAAGATATCCGGGGGCGGGGGGCGAACACCGGGGAGCTGTTTTTT
>-|TRBJ2-5|TRBD1|TRBV7-3
CASSHGTGGQETQYF
TGTGCCAGCAGCCACGGGACAGGGGGGCAAGAGACCCAGTACTTC
>-|TRBJ2-5|TRBD1|TRBV3-1/TRBV3-2
CASSQRDRGYQETQYF
TGTGCCAGCAGCCAAAGGGACAGGGGCTATCAGGAGACCCAGTACTTC
>-|TRBJ2-1|-|TRBV9
CASSVVGRQVAFSEQFF
TGTGCCAGCAGCGTAGTAGGGCGACAGGTCGCCTTTAGTGAGCAGTTCTTC
>-|TRBJ2-6|-|TRBV7-8
CASASRGGSGANVLTF
TGTGCCAGCGCCAGCAGAGGGGGCTCTGGGGCCAACGTCCTGACTTTC
>-|TRBJ1-6|-|TRBV12-1
CASSKSDRRYNSPLHF
TGTGCCAGCAGTAAATCGGACAGGCGGTATAATTCACCCCTCCACTTT
>-|TRBJ1-1|TRBD1|TRBV9
CASSPTGDLNTEAFF
TGTGCCAGCAGCCCGACAGGGGATCTGAACACTGAAGCTTTCTTT
>-|TRBJ2-1|TRBD2|TRBV9
CASSPGTRQSHEQFF
TGTGCCAGCAGCCCTGGGACTAGACAAAGCCATGAGCAGTTCTTC
>-|TRBJ2-1|TRBD2|TRBV5-1
CASQLAGGPGNEQFF
TGCGCCAGCCAACTAGCGGGGGGGCCGGGGAATGAGCAGTTCTTC
>-|TRBJ1-5|-|TRBV5-1
CASSLGGWSNQPQHF
TGCGCCAGCAGCTTGGGAGGTTGGAGCAATCAGCCCCAGCATTTT
>-|TRBJ2-1|TRBD2|TRBV3-1/TRBV3-2
CASSRGLAGGLYNEQFF
TGTGCCAGCAGCCGCGGACTAGCGGGGGGCCTGTACAATGAGCAGTTCTTC
>-|TRBJ2-5|TRBD1|TRBV7-7
CASSLGPGQGRETQYF
TGTGCCAGCAGCTTGGGCCCGGGACAGGGGCGAGAGACCCAGTACTTC
>-|TRBJ1-1|-|TRBV5-8
CASSLDQGGTEAFF
TGTGCCAGCAGCTTGGATCAGGGAGGGACTGAAGCTTTCTTT
>few|TRBJ1-2|TRBD1|TRBV14
CASSQEAGGLLYGYTF
TGTGCCAGCAGTCAAGAGGCAGGGGGGCTCCTCTATGGCTACACCTTC
>-|TRBJ2-6|TRBD1|TRBV9
CASSVGDSKGGANVLTF
TGTGCCAGCAGCGTAGGGGACAGCAAAGGAGGGGCCAACGTCCTGACTTTC
>-|TRBJ1-2|-|TRBV16
CASTANYGYTF
TGTGCCAGTACAGCTAACTATGGCTACACCTTC
>once|TRBJ2-1|-|TRBV7-6
CASRYAGTSRFQFF
TGTGCCAGCAGATACGCAGGTACTAGCCGTTTTCAGTTCTTC
>-|TRBJ1-1|TRBD1|TRBV5-4
CASSLGTGSHVAEAFF
TGTGCCAGCAGCTTGGGGACAGGGAGCCATGTCGCTGAAGCTTTCTTT
>once|TRBJ2-2|-|TRBV9
CASSVLEGGELFF
TGTGCCAGCAGCGTACTAGAAGGCGGGGAGCTGTTTTTT
>-|TRBJ2-5|TRBD1|TRBV29-1
CSVLGGTGGETQYF
TGCAGCGTCCTGGGCGGGACAGGGGGCGAGACCCAGTACTTC